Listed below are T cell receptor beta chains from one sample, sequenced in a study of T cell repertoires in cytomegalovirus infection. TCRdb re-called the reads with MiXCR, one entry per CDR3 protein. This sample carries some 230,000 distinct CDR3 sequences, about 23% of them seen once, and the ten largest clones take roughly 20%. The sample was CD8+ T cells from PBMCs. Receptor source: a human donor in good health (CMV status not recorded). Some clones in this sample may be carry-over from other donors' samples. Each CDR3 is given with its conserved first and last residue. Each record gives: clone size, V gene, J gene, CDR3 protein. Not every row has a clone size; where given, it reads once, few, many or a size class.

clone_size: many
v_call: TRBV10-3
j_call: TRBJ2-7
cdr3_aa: CAISDDRGISYEQYF

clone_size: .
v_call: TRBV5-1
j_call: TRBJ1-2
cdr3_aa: CASSFATPNYGYTF

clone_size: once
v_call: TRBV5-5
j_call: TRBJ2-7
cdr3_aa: CASSLATGALQQYF

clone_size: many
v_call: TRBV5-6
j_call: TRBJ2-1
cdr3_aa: CASSAPGSLYNEQFF

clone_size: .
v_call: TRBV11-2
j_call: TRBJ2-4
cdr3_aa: CASSEGQSIIQYF

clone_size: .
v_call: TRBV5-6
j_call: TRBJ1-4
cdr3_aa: CASSYGTPYEKLFF

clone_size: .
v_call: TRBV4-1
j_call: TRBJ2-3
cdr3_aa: CASSPAGTSGTDTQYF

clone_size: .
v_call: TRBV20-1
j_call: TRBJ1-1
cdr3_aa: CSAREGGTYMNTEAFF

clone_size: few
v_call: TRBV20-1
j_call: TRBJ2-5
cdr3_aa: CTPGTLKETQYF

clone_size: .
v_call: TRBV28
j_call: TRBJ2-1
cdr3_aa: CASSLLGGGYNEQFF

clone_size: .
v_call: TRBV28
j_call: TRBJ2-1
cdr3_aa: CASSWQVGAYNEQFF

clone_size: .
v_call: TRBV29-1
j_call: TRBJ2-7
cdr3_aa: CSVEGIGYEQYF

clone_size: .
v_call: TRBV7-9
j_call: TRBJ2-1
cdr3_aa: CASSLGGGLDNEQFF

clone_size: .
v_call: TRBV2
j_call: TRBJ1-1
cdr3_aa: CATLQGQVEAFF

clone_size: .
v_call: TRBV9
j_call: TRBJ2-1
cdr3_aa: CASSGPDRAHNEQFF

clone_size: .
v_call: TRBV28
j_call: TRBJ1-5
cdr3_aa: CASSLSGRAIRNQPQHF

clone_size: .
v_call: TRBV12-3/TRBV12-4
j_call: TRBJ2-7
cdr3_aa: CASSSARRDSGLGQYF

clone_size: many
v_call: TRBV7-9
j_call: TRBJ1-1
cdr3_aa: CASSQGNTEAFF

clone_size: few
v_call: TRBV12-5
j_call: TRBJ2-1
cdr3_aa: CASGLDGGNEQFF

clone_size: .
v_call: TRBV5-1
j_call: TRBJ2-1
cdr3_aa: CASSSGGGYNEQFF

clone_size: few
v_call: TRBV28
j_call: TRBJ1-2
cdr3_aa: CASSFSVWDRENYGYTF

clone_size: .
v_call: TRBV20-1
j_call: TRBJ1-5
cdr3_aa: CSATRTARNQPQHPYPQHF

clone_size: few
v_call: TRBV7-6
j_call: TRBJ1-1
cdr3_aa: CASGPQGMNTEAFF

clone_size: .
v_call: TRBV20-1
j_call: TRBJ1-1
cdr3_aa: CSARDSVSGEAFF

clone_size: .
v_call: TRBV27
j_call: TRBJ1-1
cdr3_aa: CASTYQGSTEAFF

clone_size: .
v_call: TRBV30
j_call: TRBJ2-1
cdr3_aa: CAWSSPVGGYISEQFF

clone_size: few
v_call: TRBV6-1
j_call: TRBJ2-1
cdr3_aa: CASSSRLAVYNEQFF